The entry below describes one TCR beta chain. These data originate in a study of blood T cell repertoires in COVID-19. Study-level information: Sample material is recorded as cDNA or gDNA derived from T cells, B-cell-depleted T cells, or PBMCs.

The germline gives CDR1 SGHNT, CDR2 YYREEE (reference sequence). This CDR3 region has 16 residues. Between the trimmed V and J ends, which lost 1 base and 2 bases, there was a span of 16 bases. Authors' methods: Reference gene primer amplification in the assay estimated nucleated cell counts. The data were produced by immunoSEQ multiplex PCR, yet TCRdb's version contains in-frame clones alone and is incomplete. The D gene and trimming were derived from the DNA, and the V and J assignments and clone size from that table. The data hold around 200,000 clones, with 84% observed a single time. Enrolled during active infection, Seattle patients were then followed longitudinally.

The V and J genes are TRBV5-4 and TRBJ2-7; D gene ambiguous. What was sequenced was peripheral blood. This clonotype originated in a woman in her seventies with COVID-19, enrolled during active disease. The CDR3: CASSLLSGTLPYEQYF. The DNA of the CDR3 is TGTGCCAGCAGCTTGTTAAGTGGCACGCTGCCCTACGAGCAGTACTTC.